Each of the 14 T cell receptor beta chains below was sequenced from the same sample in a study of sequential checkpoint blockade in melanoma. Profiled with immunoSEQ multiplex PCR; TCRdb holds only in-frame clones, not every one. Among about 14,000 clones listed, approximately 78% were seen once. Treatment here: randomized to nivolumab then ipilimumab (arm A) or the reverse (arm B). Specimen: CD8+ T cells sorted from blood (inferred from file names), collected from a patient given nivolumab and ipilimumab in sequence. The receptors shown here come from a human donor with melanoma.

A few counts support this clone. One junction end does not reproduce the germline sequence, and a read error may be involved. The CDR3 nucleotides read TGTGCTAGCAGCTTGGCCCTGAACACTGAAGCTTTCTTT. This gives the protein CASSLALNTEAFF. This chain links TRBV7-7 with TRBJ1-1; D is ambiguous. This CDR3 is 13 amino acids long. CDR1 and CDR2 from the germline V gene are SSHAT and FNYEAQ (reference sequence).

This clone was counted a few times. The genes are TRBV5-6 and TRBJ2-1; D unresolved. This CDR3 spans 12 amino acids. The V end lost 5 bases, the J end lost 3 bases, and 6 bases lay between the germline ends. Germline values: CDR1 SGHDT, CDR2 YYEEEE. The CDR3 coding sequence is TGTGCCAGCAGTGGCAGCTACAATGAGCAGTTCTTC. It yields the protein CASSGSYNEQFF.

The CDR3 spells CASSLGPTTEAFF. CDR3 nucleotide sequence: TGTGCCAGCAGCTTAGGGCCCACAACTGAAGCTTTCTTT. The chain couples TRBV7-2 to TRBJ1-1; D uncertain. The CDR3 covers 13 residues. Trimming pared 1 base from V and 5 bases from J, leaving 8 bases between. Germline CDR1 SGHTA, CDR2 FQGNSA.

The V and J genes are TRBV5-5 and TRBJ2-7; D possibly corresponds to TRBD2 (5 bases). CDR3 size: 15 residues. Trimming shortened V by 0 bases and J by 0 bases, and 10 bases separated the two germline ends. CDR1 and CDR2 (germline): SGHKS, YYEKEE (reference sequence). CDR3 nucleotide sequence: TGTGCCAGCAGCTTGGAGCGGCCAAGCTCCTACGAGCAGTACTTC. Its translation: CASSLERPSSYEQYF.

The chain links TRBV6-1 to TRBJ2-3, with 9 bases that match TRBD2. CDR1 MNHNS and CDR2 SASEGT come from the germline V gene. This CDR3 spans 15 amino acids. The J segment lost 5 bases and the V segment lost 7 bases, leaving 10 bases of the junction unmatched. As DNA, the CDR3 is TGTGCCAGCACCCCCCTCGCGGGAGGGGGAGATACGCAGTATTTT. Translation: CASTPLAGGGDTQYF.

V and J are TRBV7-9 and TRBJ1-3, with 10 bases identical to TRBD1. The CDR3 consists of 14 residues. The germline V gene encodes CDR1 SEHNR and CDR2 FQNEAQ (reference sequence). The trim removed 4 bases at V and 14 bases at J, leaving 11 bases unmatched. The CDR3 region is CASSSDPGTGVLYF. The CDR3 DNA reads as TGTGCCAGCAGCTCCGATCCCGGGACAGGGGTTCTATATTTT.

The gene calls are TRBV7-9 and TRBJ1-1; no firm D call. From germline, CDR1 is SEHNR and CDR2 FQNEAQ (reference sequence). V dropped 1 base and J dropped 1 base, with 4 bases sitting between them. This CDR3 has 13 residues. CDR3 nucleotides: TGTGCCAGCAGCTTAGACACGAACACTGAAGCTTTCTTT. This codes for CASSLDTNTEAFF.

A few counts support this clone. J is TRBJ1-6 and V is TRBV6-6; 8 nucleotides align to TRBD1. After removal of 5 bases from V and 10 bases from J, the junction contained 4 bases not matched to a gene. CDR3 length: 13 amino acids. The germline V gene has CDR1 MNHNY and CDR2 SVGAGI (reference sequence). DNA for the CDR3: TGTGCCAGCAGTAAAACAGGGGGATCACCCCTCCACTTT. Translated, it gives CASSKTGGSPLHF.

The chain is built from TRBV6-5 and TRBJ2-5; 12 bases agree with TRBD2. The CDR3 is 15 residues long. V lost 7 bases and J lost 1; bases outside the gene matches: 4. Germline CDR1 MNHEY, CDR2 SVGAGI. CDR3 protein: CASTQLAGGQETQYF. CDR3 nucleotide sequence: TGTGCCAGCACCCAACTAGCGGGAGGCCAAGAGACCCAGTACTTC.

The rearrangement uses TRBV7-9 and TRBJ2-1; D gene ambiguous. The CDR3 sequence is 12 residues long. The V and J ends lost 3 bases and 7 bases respectively, with 7 bases between them. The germline V gene has CDR1 SEHNR and CDR2 FQNEAQ (reference sequence). As DNA, the CDR3 is TGTGCCAGCAGCTTCTCCGGGAATGAGCAGTTCTTC. This translates into CASSFSGNEQFF. Based on the CDR3 plus reference TRBV7-9 and TRBJ2-1, the full variable domain is DTGVSQNPRHKITKRGQNVTFRCDPISEHNRLYWYRQTLGQGPEFLTYFQNEAQLEKSRLLSDRFSAERPKGSFSTLEIQRTEQGDSAMYLCASSFSGNEQFFGPGTRLTVL.

The chain recombines TRBV15 with TRBJ1-1, with TRBD1 as a possible D gene (5 bases). Between the trimmed V and J ends, which lost 3 bases and 0 bases, there was a span of 5 bases. CDR1 and CDR2 from the germline V gene are LNHNV and YYDKDF (reference sequence). The CDR3 runs 13 residues. For the CDR3, the DNA is TGTGCCACCAGCAGGACAGTGAACACTGAAGCTTTCTTT. It codes for CATSRTVNTEAFF.

This clone was detected a few times. This chain links TRBV10-3 with TRBJ2-3; D not certain. Trimming stripped 4 bases from V and 4 bases from J, with 6 bases between. This CDR3 is 12 amino acids long. Germline loops: CDR1 ENHRY, CDR2 SYGVKD. The CDR3 loop is CAISGHADTQYF. Written as DNA, the CDR3 is TGTGCCATCAGTGGACACGCAGATACGCAGTATTTT.

The sample holds a few counts of this clone. The V gene is TRBV6-5, the J gene TRBJ2-5; D is possibly TRBD2 (5 bases). The CDR3 is 11 amino acids. Germline CDR1 is MNHEY and CDR2 is SVGAGI. Trimming shortened V by 2 bases and J by 10 bases, and 8 bases separated the two germline ends. CDR3 DNA sequence: TGTGCCAGCAGTTACGCGGGCGGCCAGTACTTC. Its translation: CASSYAGGQYF.

The gene calls are TRBV7-9 and TRBJ2-1, with D possibly TRBD2 on 6 matching bases. The germline gives CDR1 SEHNR, CDR2 FQNEAQ (reference sequence). V was cut by 8 bases and J by 5 bases, with 16 bases left in between. The CDR3 length is 14 residues. Here the CDR3 reads CASGSSGSNNEQFF. For the CDR3, the DNA is TGTGCCAGCGGTAGTAGCGGTTCGAACAATGAGCAGTTCTTC.